The next 11 T cell receptor beta chains were all read from a single sample in a study of cytomegalovirus exposure and HLA in healthy donors. Both 60 Vbeta primers and 13 Jbeta primers went into the PCR. TCRdb's table, derived via immunoSEQ multiplex PCR, lists solely in-frame clones and lacks some. The data contain some 170,000 clones, approximately 78% of them singletons. Sequenced material: PBMCs. Receptors were obtained from a girl aged 2 to 10 in good health and CMV-seropositive.

The chain has TRBV18 and TRBJ1-5, with 9 bases fitting TRBD1. The V gene end was trimmed by 3 bases and the J gene end by 4 bases; junction bases not matched to a gene: 7. The CDR3 contains 16 residues. The germline CDR1 and CDR2 sequences are KGHSH and LQKENI. The CDR3 DNA reads TGTGCCAGCTCACCGGGAGGGGACAGGGCGAATCAGCCCCAGCATTTT. Protein product: CASSPGGDRANQPQHF.

The chain links TRBV4-1 to TRBJ2-5; 8 nucleotides agree with TRBD2. The trim removed 4 bases at V and 1 base at J, leaving 5 bases unmatched. This CDR3 has 15 amino acids. Germline lookup yields CDR1 MGHRA and CDR2 YSYEKL. The DNA of the CDR3 is TGCGCCAGCAGCCTGGGCGGGAGGACCCAAGAGACCCAGTACTTC. Protein sequence: CASSLGGRTQETQYF.

This chain uses TRBV30 with TRBJ2-7; D is perhaps TRBD2 (6 bases). The CDR3 spans 15 residues. CDR1 is GTSNPN, CDR2 SVGIG, per germline (reference sequence). Trimming pared 5 bases from V and 1 base from J, leaving 18 bases between. Written as DNA, the CDR3 is TGTGCCTGGTCCTTAAAGGCGGGGAGTTCCTACGAGCAGTACTTC. This translates into CAWSLKAGSSYEQYF.

This chain uses TRBV29-1 with TRBJ2-5; 8 positions agree with TRBD1. With the DNA end fitting TRBJ2-7 better, the J assignment may be wrong. Germline values: CDR1 SQVTM, CDR2 ANQGSEA. The CDR3 consists of 13 residues. CDR3 region: CSVGQGRTYEQYF. CDR3 in DNA: TGCAGCGTCGGACAGGGACGGACCTACGAGCAGTACTTC.

The V gene is TRBV29-1, the J gene TRBJ1-2; perhaps TRBD1 as D (6 bases). Trimming cost V 3 bases and J 4 bases, with 9 bases left between them. This CDR3 spans 12 amino acids. Per the germline V gene, CDR1 is SQVTM and CDR2 is ANQGSEA. CDR3 region: CSVDVRGYGYTF. The CDR3 coding sequence is TGCAGCGTTGACGTCAGGGGCTATGGCTACACCTTC.

The table lists this clone with a count of one. The chain employs TRBV27 and TRBJ1-5, with a tentative D call TRBD1 (5 bases). The CDR3 runs 15 residues. Germline V gene data show CDR1 as MNHEY and CDR2 as SMNVEV (reference sequence). Trimming cost V 6 bases and J 0 bases, with 12 bases left between them. Here the CDR3 reads CASSLDSYSNQPQHF. The CDR3 region has the DNA TGTGCCAGCAGCCTCGACAGTTATAGCAATCAGCCCCAGCATTTT.

The J gene is TRBJ1-2, the V gene TRBV5-1, with 7 bases matching TRBD1. This CDR3 has 14 amino acids. V lost 4 bases, J lost 3 bases, and 6 bases stayed unmatched. CDR1 and CDR2 from the germline V gene are SGHRS and YFSETQ. In nucleotides, the CDR3 is TGCGCCAGCAGCGATCCGGGACAGTACTATGGCTACACCTTC. Translation: CASSDPGQYYGYTF.

V gene TRBV5-1 combines with J gene TRBJ2-1; the match to TRBD2 covers 8 bases. V lost 4 bases to trimming and J lost 2 bases; unmatched junction nucleotides: 11. CDR3 length equals 17 residues. In germline, CDR1 is SGHRS, CDR2 YFSETQ. The CDR3 protein is CASSRMRIGGAYNEQFF. The CDR3 DNA reads TGCGCCAGCAGCCGGATGCGTATCGGGGGGGCCTACAATGAGCAGTTCTTC.

This chain connects TRBV6-6 to TRBJ2-7, with D possibly matching TRBD1 (5 bases). This CDR3 region has 14 residues. Germline V CDR1 and CDR2: MNHNY, SVGAGI (reference sequence). The V end was cut by 3 bases, the J end by 5 bases, with 14 bases between. The CDR3 bases are TGTGCCAGCAGTTATAGGTGGGGCGCGGACGAGCAGTACTTC. Encoded protein: CASSYRWGADEQYF.

The V call is TRBV29-1, the J call TRBJ2-7; maybe TRBD2 (5 bases). Trimming removed 8 bases at V and 2 bases at J, with 13 bases between. CDR1 is SQVTM, CDR2 ANQGSEA, per germline. The length of the CDR3 is 12 residues. CDR3 amino acids: CSPQAEAYEQYF. CDR3 nucleotide sequence: TGCAGCCCCCAAGCGGAAGCCTACGAGCAGTACTTC.

The V and J genes are TRBV29-1 and TRBJ2-5; 7 nucleotides match TRBD2. From germline, CDR1 is SQVTM and CDR2 ANQGSEA. V lost 4 bases, J lost 3 bases, and 11 bases stayed unmatched. CDR3 length: 15 residues. The CDR3 sequence is CSVVGRFEKEETQYF. In DNA form, the CDR3 reads TGCAGCGTTGTCGGGAGGTTCGAAAAAGAAGAGACCCAGTACTTC.